This TCR beta chain was sequenced for a study of blood T cell repertoires in COVID-19. How the authors handled the data: The assay estimated nucleated cells by amplifying reference gene primers. This table comes from immunoSEQ multiplex PCR, and its TCRdb copy is limited to in-frame clones, with some not included. V and J calls and clone size are as listed in that table; D and trimming were resolved from the DNA. The repertoire holds some 370,000 clones, with approximately 89% as singletons. Germline V gene sequence: CDR1 MNHEY, CDR2 SVGEGT. The CDR3 covers 18 residues. Unmatched junction bases numbered 19, after V lost 4 bases and J lost 6 bases.

The sequence was collected from a woman in her twenties or thirties with COVID-19, enrolled during active disease. The chain carries TRBV6-2 or TRBV6-3 and TRBJ2-7, with 9 nucleotides matching TRBD2. Sequenced: peripheral blood. The CDR3 protein is CASSSGRDTGTSLLEQYF. The DNA of the CDR3 is TGTGCCAGCAGTTCGGGCCGGGACACCGGGACTAGCCTGCTCGAGCAGTACTTC.